This T cell receptor (beta chain) came from a study of T cell clones after liver transplantation. Study overall: Pre-transplant mixed lymphocyte reactions yielded third-party-reactive TCRbeta sequences as comparators for graft-donor-reactive sequences. General observations from the study: Compared with third party-reactive sequences, donor-reactive ones declined more, independent of withdrawal success. In 5 of 8 subjects, circulating graft-donor-reactive CD4 TCRbeta sequences fell significantly after transplant.

Sorting of unstimulated PBMCs yielded separate CD3+CD4+ and CD3+CD8+ fractions. About this clone itself: The antigen is not known.

Method: immunoSEQ multiplex PCR; TCRdb's copy keeps in-frame clones and lacks some. The sample comprises 40,000 to 55,000 clones, 70% to 90% of which are singletons, and 2% to 3% rests with the top ten. This CDR3 is built from 17 residues. The V and J ends lost 0 bases and 0 bases respectively, with 12 bases between them. Looked up from germline, CDR1 is KGHSH and CDR2 is LQKENI. This sequence originates from a human patient who received a liver transplant. The graft donor may be the source of some T cells. This chain links TRBV18 with TRBJ2-4, with D perhaps TRBD2 (6 bases). Sequences were derived from CD4+ T cells from blood, sampled 24 months after liver transplant. CDR3 amino acids: CASSPPIREEAKNIQYF. The CDR3 bases are TGTGCCAGCTCACCACCGATCAGGGAGGAAGCCAAAAACATTCAGTACTTC.